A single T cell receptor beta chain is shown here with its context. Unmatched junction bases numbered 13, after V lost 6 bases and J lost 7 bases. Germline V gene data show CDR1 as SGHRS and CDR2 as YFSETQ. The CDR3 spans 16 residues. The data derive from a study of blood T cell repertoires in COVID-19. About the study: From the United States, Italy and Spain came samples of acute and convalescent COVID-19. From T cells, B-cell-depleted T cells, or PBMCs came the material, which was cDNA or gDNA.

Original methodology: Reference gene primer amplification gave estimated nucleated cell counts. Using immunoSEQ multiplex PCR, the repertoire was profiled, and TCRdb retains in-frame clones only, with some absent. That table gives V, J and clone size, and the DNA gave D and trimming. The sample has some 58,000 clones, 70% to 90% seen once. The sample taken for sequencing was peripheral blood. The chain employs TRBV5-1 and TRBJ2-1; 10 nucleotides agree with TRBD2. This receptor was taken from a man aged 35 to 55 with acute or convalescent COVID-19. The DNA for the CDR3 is TGCGCCAGCACCCTTACAGCGGGGGGGCCAAGAAATGAGCAGTTCTTC. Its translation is CASTLTAGGPRNEQFF.